This TCR beta chain originates from a study of cytomegalovirus exposure and HLA in healthy donors. Concerning this clone: The antigen remains undetermined.

Findings and limits, study-wide: Diagnosis of cytomegalovirus status made by the classifier reportedly showed high specificity and sensitivity. Previous analysis showed most TCR beta V segments were productive about 90% or about 30% of the time.

The PCR employed 60 Vbeta primers together with 13 Jbeta primers. Assay used: immunoSEQ multiplex PCR; TCRdb lists only in-frame clones, some missing. The sample has approximately 150,000 clones; the top ten hold 0.96%. Source material: PBMCs. The receptor's source is a male donor in good health and CMV-seronegative.

The CDR3 DNA reads as TGTGCCAGCAGTGGCGACAGGGGCCTACGCAATCAGCCCCAGCATTTT. This codes for CASSGDRGLRNQPQHF. The gene calls are TRBV6-1 and TRBJ1-5; 8 positions agree with TRBD1. The V gene's germline CDR1 is MNHNS and CDR2 SASEGT. The CDR3 consists of 16 residues. With V trimmed by 4 bases and J by 2 bases, 7 bases remained unmatched.